A selection of T cell receptor beta chains follows, all from one sample in a study of blood T cell repertoires in COVID-19. Here immunoSEQ multiplex PCR was the method, and the copy in TCRdb shows in-frame clones only, minus some. The data contain about 49,000 clones, less than 90% of them seen just once; the ten biggest clones take up 1.6%. Sequenced input: peripheral blood. These receptors were obtained from a man aged 50 to 59 with acute or convalescent COVID-19. Each CDR3 is given with its conserved first and last residue. The D gene is left open where the match is weak. Only some rows state a clone size, as once, few, many or a class for expanded clones.

clone_size j_call d_call v_call cdr3_aa cdr3_nt
few TRBJ1-6 - TRBV28 CASTSRESYNSPLHF TGTGCCAGCACCTCCAGGGAATCCTATAATTCACCCCTCCACTTT
- TRBJ2-2 TRBD2 TRBV5-1 CASSPDRWTSGRALFTGELFF TGCGCCAGCAGCCCAGACAGGTGGACTAGCGGGAGGGCCTTGTTCACCGGGGAGCTGTTTTTT
- TRBJ2-3 TRBD2 TRBV4-2 CASSRERTSEADTQYF TGTGCCAGCAGCCGGGAAAGGACTAGCGAGGCAGATACGCAGTATTTT
- TRBJ2-1 - TRBV9 CASSLDSNPYNEQFF TGTGCCAGCAGCCTTGACAGCAACCCCTACAATGAGCAGTTCTTC
- TRBJ2-4 - TRBV21-1 CASPSLGGLDGKNIQYF TGTGCCAGCCCCTCACTGGGGGGACTAGATGGCAAAAACATTCAGTACTTC
- TRBJ1-2 - TRBV3-1/TRBV3-2 CASSQETGYYGYTF TGTGCCAGCAGCCAAGAGACAGGATATTATGGCTACACCTTC
- TRBJ2-7 TRBD2 TRBV7-9 CASSASGVFLMEQYF TGTGCCAGCAGCGCCAGCGGGGTTTTTTTGATGGAGCAGTACTTC
few TRBJ1-5 - TRBV25-1 CASSPPGTRNQPQHF TGTGCCAGCAGTCCCCCGGGAACTCGCAATCAGCCCCAGCATTTT
- TRBJ1-2 - TRBV4-3 CASSQSLSAYGYTF TGCGCCAGCAGCCAGTCTCTGAGTGCCTATGGCTACACCTTC
- TRBJ1-2 TRBD1 TRBV5-4 CASSRGGQGYGYTF TGTGCCAGCAGCCGGGGGGGACAGGGGTACGGCTACACCTTC
- TRBJ1-3 - TRBV7-9 CANAEPDSPYSGNTIYF TGTGCCAACGCCGAACCCGACAGCCCCTACTCTGGAAACACCATATATTTT
- TRBJ1-2 TRBD1 TRBV27 CASSLGQGALYGYTF TGTGCCAGCAGTTTAGGACAGGGAGCTCTCTATGGCTACACCTTC
- TRBJ2-5 - TRBV14 CASSLSTGTTQYF TGTGCCAGCAGCCTATCAACAGGGACGACCCAGTACTTC
- TRBJ1-4 - TRBV6-5 CASSRSGPGNEKLFF TGTGCCAGCAGTCGTTCGGGTCCTGGTAATGAAAAACTGTTTTTT
- TRBJ2-7 - TRBV7-2 CASSYGTGPSWEQYF TGTGCCAGCAGCTACGGGACTGGCCCCTCTTGGGAGCAGTACTTC
- TRBJ2-7 TRBD1 TRBV7-9 CASSLEGQGRSYEQYF TGTGCCAGCAGCTTGGAAGGACAGGGCCGCTCCTACGAGCAGTACTTC
- TRBJ2-1 - TRBV30 CAWSVLGRDNEQFF TGTGCCTGGAGTGTACTGGGCAGGGACAATGAGCAGTTCTTC
- TRBJ1-3 - TRBV30 CAWRGHISGNTIYF TGTGCCTGGAGAGGACATATCTCTGGAAACACCATATATTTT
- TRBJ1-2 - TRBV6-2/TRBV6-3 CASSPSTGPPEGYYGYTF TGTGCCAGCAGTCCATCGACCGGGCCCCCAGAGGGTTACTATGGCTACACCTTC
- TRBJ2-7 - TRBV30 CAWSPVRDEQYF TGTGCCTGGAGTCCCGTCAGGGACGAGCAGTACTTC
- TRBJ1-4 TRBD1 TRBV24-1 CATSDARQGRNEKLFF TGTGCCACCAGTGACGCCCGACAGGGGAGAAATGAAAAACTGTTTTTT
- TRBJ1-4 - TRBV4-2 CASTPELGWEKLFF TGTGCCAGCACCCCGGAACTGGGCTGGGAAAAACTGTTTTTT
- TRBJ1-2 - TRBV5-6 CASSLDWNYGYTF TGTGCCAGCAGCTTGGACTGGAACTATGGCTACACCTTC
- TRBJ2-1 TRBD2 TRBV24-1 CATGGTSGVNEQFF TGTGCCACCGGGGGGACTAGCGGGGTTAATGAGCAGTTCTTC
- TRBJ1-2 - TRBV30 CAWAQPGRYGYTF TGTGCCTGGGCCCAACCCGGGAGGTATGGCTACACCTTC
- TRBJ2-7 TRBD1 TRBV4-3 CASSAGTGYEQYF TGCGCCAGCAGCGCCGGGACAGGCTACGAGCAGTACTTC
- TRBJ2-1 TRBD2 TRBV5-1 CASSLALPGTSGYNEQFF TGCGCCAGCAGCTTGGCTCTCCCCGGGACTAGCGGCTACAATGAGCAGTTCTTC
- TRBJ1-4 - TRBV9 CASSPGGGSYEKLFF TGTGCCAGCAGCCCGGGGGGGGGCAGCTACGAAAAACTGTTTTTT
- TRBJ2-3 - TRBV7-2 CASSLLVQGPTDTQYF TGTGCCAGCAGCTTGCTAGTACAGGGTCCCACAGATACGCAGTATTTT
- TRBJ1-4 TRBD1 TRBV14 CASSQRQGATNEKLFF TGTGCCAGCAGCCAAAGACAGGGCGCAACTAATGAAAAACTGTTTTTT
many TRBJ2-5 TRBD1 TRBV2 CARGQGRETQYF TGTGCCAGGGGACAGGGTAGGGAGACCCAGTACTTC
- TRBJ1-2 TRBD1 TRBV10-3 CAISEPGQGWSNYGYTF TGTGCCATCAGTGAGCCGGGACAGGGGTGGTCTAACTATGGCTACACCTTC
- TRBJ1-5 - TRBV29-1 CSVRVDGDNQPQHF TGCAGCGTTCGGGTGGACGGGGATAATCAGCCCCAGCATTTT
- TRBJ2-1 - TRBV18 CASSPQSSLGEQFF TGTGCCAGCTCACCACAGTCTAGCTTAGGTGAGCAGTTCTTC
- TRBJ2-7 - TRBV11-2 CASSLGPGLSSYEQYF TGTGCCAGCAGCTTAGGTCCGGGACTTAGCTCCTACGAGCAGTACTTC
- TRBJ2-7 TRBD1 TRBV5-6 CASSLAWTGYEQYF TGTGCCAGCAGCTTGGCTTGGACAGGCTACGAGCAGTACTTC
- TRBJ2-2 TRBD1 TRBV13 CASSLRQGGTGELFF TGTGCCAGCAGCTTACGACAGGGGGGCACCGGGGAGCTGTTTTTT
- TRBJ1-6 TRBD1 TRBV10-3 CAISWDRPDYNSPLHF TGTGCCATCAGTTGGGACAGGCCTGACTATAATTCACCCCTCCACTTT
- TRBJ1-6 - TRBV28 CASGQYSYNSPLHF TGTGCCAGCGGTCAGTACTCCTATAATTCACCCCTCCACTTT
- TRBJ2-1 TRBD1 TRBV5-1 CASSNRDRGLNEQFF TGCGCCAGCAGCAACCGGGACAGGGGGCTCAATGAGCAGTTCTTC
- TRBJ1-3 TRBD1 TRBV30 CAWSPLGTGGNTIYF TGTGCCTGGAGTCCTCTCGGGACAGGTGGAAACACCATATATTTT
- TRBJ2-7 - TRBV24-1 CAVGRTAYEQYF TGTGCCGTAGGCCGGACAGCCTACGAGCAGTACTTC
- TRBJ1-2 - TRBV19 CASSMGHYNYGYTF TGTGCCAGTAGTATGGGACACTACAACTATGGCTACACCTTC
- TRBJ1-6 - TRBV30 CALGEGSYNSPLHF TGTGCCTTGGGGGAGGGCTCCTATAATTCACCCCTCCACTTT
- TRBJ2-1 TRBD1 TRBV6-6 CASSADRESYNEQFF TGTGCCAGCAGCGCGGACAGGGAATCCTACAATGAGCAGTTCTTC
few TRBJ2-1 TRBD2 TRBV18 CASSPHTSGSSYNEQFF TGTGCCAGCTCACCACACACTAGCGGGAGCTCCTACAATGAGCAGTTCTTC
- TRBJ2-5 - TRBV5-1 CASSLRSGSGETQYF TGCGCCAGCAGCTTGAGGTCAGGGTCGGGAGAGACCCAGTACTTC
few TRBJ2-6 - TRBV7-9 CASLNTGAGDWSSVLTF TGTGCCAGCCTAAATACAGGGGCAGGGGACTGGTCCAGCGTCCTGACTTTC
- TRBJ1-1 - TRBV7-8 CASSLARAPNTEAFF TGTGCCAGCAGCTTAGCGAGGGCCCCGAACACTGAAGCTTTCTTT
- TRBJ1-2 TRBD1 TRBV6-5 CASSPGGGNGYTF TGTGCCAGCAGCCCAGGGGGTGGGAATGGCTACACCTTC
- TRBJ2-1 TRBD1 TRBV5-1 CASSLGDRGRNEQFF TGCGCCAGCAGCTTGGGGGACAGGGGGAGGAATGAGCAGTTCTTC